The T cell receptor (beta chain) described here comes from a study of blood T cell repertoires in COVID-19. Study in general: The United States, Italy and Spain provided the acute and convalescent COVID-19 samples. T cells, B-cell-depleted T cells, or PBMCs provided the cDNA or gDNA that served as material.

Assay used: immunoSEQ multiplex PCR; TCRdb lists only in-frame clones, some missing. Found here are some 180,000 clones, 76% of them singletons; the top ten hold just over 8.5%. The junction had 4 bases not matched to a gene; V was cut back by 3 bases and J by 4 bases. The CDR3 totals 14 residues. Germline CDR1 is SGHNT and CDR2 is YENEEA. The sample holds one count of this clone. This chain links TRBV11-3 with TRBJ2-3; 7 nucleotides align to TRBD2. The source of this sequence is a woman between 45 and 60 years old with active or convalescent COVID-19. The sequencing sample was made of peripheral blood. CDR3 DNA: TGTGCCAGCAGCTTCGGACTAGATGCAGATACGCAGTATTTT. Its translation: CASSFGLDADTQYF.